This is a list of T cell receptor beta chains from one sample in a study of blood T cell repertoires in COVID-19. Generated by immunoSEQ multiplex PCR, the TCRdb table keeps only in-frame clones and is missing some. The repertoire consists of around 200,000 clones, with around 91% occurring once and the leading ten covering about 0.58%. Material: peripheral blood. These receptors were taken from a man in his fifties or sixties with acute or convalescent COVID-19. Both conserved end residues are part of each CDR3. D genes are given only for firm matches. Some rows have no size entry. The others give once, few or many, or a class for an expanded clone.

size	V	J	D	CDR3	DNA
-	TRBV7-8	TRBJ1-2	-	CASSNAPGYGYTF	TGTGCCAGCAGCAATGCTCCGGGGTATGGCTACACCTTC
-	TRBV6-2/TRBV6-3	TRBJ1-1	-	CASSYSNAANTEAFF	TGTGCCAGCAGTTACTCCAACGCGGCGAACACTGAAGCTTTCTTT
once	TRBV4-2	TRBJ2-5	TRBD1	CASSQGTGIGEETQYF	TGTGCCAGCAGCCAAGGGACAGGGATTGGTGAAGAGACCCAGTACTTC
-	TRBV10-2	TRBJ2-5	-	CASISGSQETQYF	TGCGCCAGCATTTCCGGGAGCCAGGAGACCCAGTACTTC
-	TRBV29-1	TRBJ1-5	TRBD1	CSVGTASNQPQHF	TGCAGCGTAGGGACAGCAAGCAATCAGCCCCAGCATTTT
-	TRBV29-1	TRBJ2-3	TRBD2	CSVGTSGRITDTQYF	TGCAGCGTTGGGACTAGCGGGAGAATAACAGATACGCAGTATTTT
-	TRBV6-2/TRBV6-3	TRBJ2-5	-	CASSYSRGQETQYF	TGTGCCAGCAGTTACTCACGGGGGCAAGAGACCCAGTACTTC
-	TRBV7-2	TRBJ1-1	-	CASSHIDSSTEAFF	TGTGCCAGCAGCCACATCGACAGCTCCACTGAAGCTTTCTTT
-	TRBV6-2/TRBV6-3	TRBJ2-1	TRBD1	CASSYGKGAEQFF	TGTGCCAGCAGTTACGGAAAGGGGGCTGAGCAGTTCTTC
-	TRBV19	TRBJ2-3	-	CASSIFEGGTDTQYF	TGTGCCAGTAGTATTTTTGAGGGGGGCACAGATACGCAGTATTTT
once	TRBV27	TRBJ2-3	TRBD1	CASSLSDRAQISTDTQYF	TGTGCCAGCAGTTTATCGGACAGGGCCCAGATTAGCACAGATACGCAGTATTTT